This is a list of T cell receptor beta chains from one sample in a study of vaccination and CD4 T cells after COVID-19. TCRdb called the PCR reads again in MiXCR, with one record for every CDR3 protein. The sample lists 9,000 to 13,000 distinct CDR3 sequences, 73% occurring once. Their specific antigens are unknown. The sample consisted of CD4+ T cells from blood, cultured in vitro. These receptors were collected from a human donor who had recovered from COVID-19. Each CDR3 is given with its conserved first and last residue. A D gene is named only where the DNA matches it firmly. Clone size appears in some rows only: once, few, many, or a class for an expanded clone.

CDR3 DNA,CDR3 protein,clone size,J gene,V gene,D gene
TGCAGTGCGGGGGGCTGGGGACACGAGAATCAGCCCCAGCATTTT,CSAGGWGHENQPQHF,NA,TRBJ1-5,TRBV20-1,NA
TGTGCCAGCAGCCCACCAGGACTAGCGGGAGGAAACGAGCAGTACTTC,CASSPPGLAGGNEQYF,NA,TRBJ2-7,TRBV5-4,TRBD2
TGTGCCAGCAGTCCACAGGGGGCACGTCAGCCCCAGCATTTT,CASSPQGARQPQHF,NA,TRBJ1-5,TRBV2,TRBD1
TGTGCCAGCAGTGAACAGGGGGCACAGCCCCAGCATTTT,CASSEQGAQPQHF,NA,TRBJ1-5,TRBV6-1,TRBD1
TGCAGTGCTAGAGATGTGGGGACTAGCGTAGACGGGGAGCTGTTTTTT,CSARDVGTSVDGELFF,NA,TRBJ2-2,TRBV20-1,TRBD2
TGTGCCAGCAGTTACAGGGGGCTGGCCCGGGACGAGCAGTACTTC,CASSYRGLARDEQYF,few,TRBJ2-7,TRBV27,TRBD1
TGTGCCAGCAGCCCTAGTCCAGCCTCCTATAATTCACCCCTCCACTTT,CASSPSPASYNSPLHF,NA,TRBJ1-6,TRBV7-2,NA
TGCGCCAGCAGCCCCCAGGCAGGGGGGGCCCAGCATTTT,CASSPQAGGAQHF,NA,TRBJ1-5,TRBV4-1,TRBD1
TGTGCCAGCAGAGATCAGAAACTAGCCAAAAACATTCAGTACTTC,CASRDQKLAKNIQYF,once,TRBJ2-4,TRBV6-1,NA
TGTGCCAGCAGACATACGACAGGGATTTCACCCCTCCACTTT,CASRHTTGISPLHF,NA,TRBJ1-6,TRBV7-2,TRBD1
TGTGCCAGCAGATCAGGGTCCCCCAATGAGCAGTTCTTC,CASRSGSPNEQFF,NA,TRBJ2-1,TRBV6-1,NA
TGCAGTGCTAGAGATAAGGGACAGGGTCCACCCCTCCACTTT,CSARDKGQGPPLHF,NA,TRBJ1-6,TRBV20-1,TRBD1
TGTGCCAGCAGTTACCCCCGGGCCCCGGGAGGCATTCAGTACTTC,CASSYPRAPGGIQYF,NA,TRBJ2-4,TRBV6-2/TRBV6-3,TRBD2
TGTGCCAGCTCCTCGATCGGGGGGGAGTACGAGCAGTACTTC,CASSSIGGEYEQYF,NA,TRBJ2-7,TRBV18,TRBD2
TGCAGTGCTAGAGTGTCAATAGATCAAGAAACCCAGTACTTC,CSARVSIDQETQYF,NA,TRBJ2-5,TRBV20-1,NA
TGTGCCACCAGTGAAGGCGTCGTGAACACTGAAGCTTTCTTT,CATSEGVVNTEAFF,NA,TRBJ1-1,TRBV24-1,NA
TGCAGTGCTTACGTACAAGAGACCCAGTACTTC,CSAYVQETQYF,NA,TRBJ2-5,TRBV20-1,NA
TGTGCCAGCCGCCTTAGTGGCGGCCACAATCAGCCCCAGCATTTT,CASRLSGGHNQPQHF,NA,TRBJ1-5,TRBV6-1,NA
TGTGCCAGCAGTTTCCTCCGGGACAGGGCTCAGCCCCAGCATTTT,CASSFLRDRAQPQHF,NA,TRBJ1-5,TRBV6-5,TRBD1
TGCAGTGCTGTGGAGGGGACAGGGTCGGATCAGCCCCAGCATTTT,CSAVEGTGSDQPQHF,NA,TRBJ1-5,TRBV20-1,TRBD1
TGTGCCAGCAGCTATGAGGACAGGAGCTCCTACGAGCAGTACTTC,CASSYEDRSSYEQYF,NA,TRBJ2-7,TRBV7-2,TRBD1
TGTGCCAGCAGCCGGAGGGACAGGGGGCGGGAGACCCAGTACTTC,CASSRRDRGRETQYF,NA,TRBJ2-5,TRBV27,TRBD1